This TCR beta chain was sequenced during a study of blood T cell repertoires in COVID-19. Study details: Donors in the United States, Italy and Spain gave samples during acute or convalescent COVID-19. T cells, B-cell-depleted T cells, or PBMCs provided the cDNA or gDNA that served as material.

In germline, CDR1 is SGHTA, CDR2 FQGTGA. The CDR3 runs to 16 residues. The V gene lost 5 bases and the J gene lost 10 bases, with 21 bases spanning the gap. Profiling relied on immunoSEQ multiplex PCR, and the TCRdb table lists in-frame clones only, not all of them. The sample carries about 150,000 clones, 88% recorded once. The sample comprised peripheral blood. This sequence was found in a woman aged 70 to 79 with acute or convalescent COVID-19. V and J are TRBV7-3 and TRBJ1-6, with a weak D call TRBD1 (5 bases). The CDR3 nucleotides are TGTGCCAGCAGCGCACAACCGCAGGGTTTGGGGTCACCCCTCCACTTT. It translates to CASSAQPQGLGSPLHF.